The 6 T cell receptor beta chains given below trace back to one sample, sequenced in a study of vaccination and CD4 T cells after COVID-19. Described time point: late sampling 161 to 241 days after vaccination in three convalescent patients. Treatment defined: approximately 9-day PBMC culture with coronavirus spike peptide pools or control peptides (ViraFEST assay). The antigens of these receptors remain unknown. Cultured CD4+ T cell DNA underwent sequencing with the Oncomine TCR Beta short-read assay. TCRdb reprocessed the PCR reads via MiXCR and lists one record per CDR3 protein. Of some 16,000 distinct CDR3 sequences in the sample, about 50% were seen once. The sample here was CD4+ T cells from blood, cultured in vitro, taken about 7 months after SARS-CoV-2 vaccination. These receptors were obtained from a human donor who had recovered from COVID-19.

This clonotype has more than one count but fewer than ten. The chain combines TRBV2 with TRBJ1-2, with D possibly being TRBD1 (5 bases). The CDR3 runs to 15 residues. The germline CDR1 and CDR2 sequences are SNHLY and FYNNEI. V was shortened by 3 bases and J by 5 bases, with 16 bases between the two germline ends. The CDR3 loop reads CASSEGTYGSYGYTF. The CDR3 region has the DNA TGTGCCAGCAGTGAGGGGACTTACGGGAGTTATGGCTACACCTTC.

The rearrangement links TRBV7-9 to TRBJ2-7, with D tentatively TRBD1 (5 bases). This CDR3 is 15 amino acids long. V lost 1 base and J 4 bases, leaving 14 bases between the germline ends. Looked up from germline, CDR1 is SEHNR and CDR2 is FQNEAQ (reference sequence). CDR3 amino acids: CASSLVQGGSYEQYF. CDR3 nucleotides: TGTGCCAGCAGCTTAGTCCAGGGTGGATCATACGAGCAGTACTTC.

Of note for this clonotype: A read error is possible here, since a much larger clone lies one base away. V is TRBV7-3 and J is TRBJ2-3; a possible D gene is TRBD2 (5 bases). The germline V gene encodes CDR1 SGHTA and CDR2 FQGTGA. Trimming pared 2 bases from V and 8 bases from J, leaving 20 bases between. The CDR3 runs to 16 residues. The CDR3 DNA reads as TGTGCCAGCAGCTTAGGTCATCAACTAGGCTTGGGTACGCAGTATTTT. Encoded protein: CASSLGHQLGLGTQYF.

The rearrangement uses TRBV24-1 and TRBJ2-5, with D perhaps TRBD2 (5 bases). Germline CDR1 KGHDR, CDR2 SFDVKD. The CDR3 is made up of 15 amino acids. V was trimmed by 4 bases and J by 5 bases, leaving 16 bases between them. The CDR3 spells CATSDRSGAGETQYF. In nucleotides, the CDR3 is TGTGCCACCAGTGACCGAAGCGGAGCAGGCGAGACCCAGTACTTC.

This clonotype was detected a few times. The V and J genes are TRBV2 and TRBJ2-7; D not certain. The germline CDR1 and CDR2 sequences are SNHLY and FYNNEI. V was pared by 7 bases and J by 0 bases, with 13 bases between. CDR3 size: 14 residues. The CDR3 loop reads CASNRDLFSYEQYF. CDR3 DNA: TGTGCCAGCAATCGAGACTTATTCTCCTACGAGCAGTACTTC.

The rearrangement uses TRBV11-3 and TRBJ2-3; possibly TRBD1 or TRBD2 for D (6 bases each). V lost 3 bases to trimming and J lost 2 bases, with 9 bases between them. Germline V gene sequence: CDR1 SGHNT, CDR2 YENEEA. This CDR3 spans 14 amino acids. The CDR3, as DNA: TGTGCCAGCAGCTTCTGGGGGGCCACAGATACGCAGTATTTT. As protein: CASSFWGATDTQYF.